This paragraph covers one TCR beta chain sequence. V dropped 6 bases and J dropped 2 bases, with 14 bases sitting between them. The germline CDR1 and CDR2 sequences are MNHEY and SVGAGI. The CDR3 length is 14 residues. The record originates from a study of blood T cell repertoires in COVID-19. Data came from immunoSEQ multiplex PCR; TCRdb stores just in-frame clones and leaves some out. The table has about 150,000 clones, 80% to 85% seen once. The sequencing sample was made of peripheral blood. The J gene is TRBJ2-7, the V gene TRBV6-5; D might be TRBD2 (5 bases). This TCR was recovered from a woman in her fifties or sixties with acute or convalescent COVID-19. The CDR3 DNA reads TGTGCCAGCAGCAAAGGAGGTGGACCCTACGAGCAGTACTTC. This codes for CASSKGGGPYEQYF.